What follows are 14 T cell receptor beta chains derived from one specimen sequenced in a study of technical replicates of blood from a handful of donors. Libraries were prepared by immunoSEQ multiplex PCR; TCRdb keeps only in-frame clonotypes and omits some of them. The table has tens of thousands of clones, about 90% seen once. The sequenced sample was T cells isolated from PBMCs. The receptors were gathered from a human donor in good health.

This sequence joins TRBV28 and TRBJ2-1; TRBD1 matches at 7 bases. The J segment lost 3 bases and the V segment lost 3 bases, leaving 8 bases of the junction unmatched. CDR3 length: 16 amino acids. Germline assignment: CDR1 MDHEN and CDR2 SYDVKM. CDR3 sequence (DNA): TGTGCCAGCAGTTTGGAAAGGGGGCTACTCTACAATGAGCAGTTCTTC. The encoded protein is CASSLERGLLYNEQFF.

The rearrangement links TRBV7-2 to TRBJ1-4; 7 bases agree with TRBD1. Per germline, CDR1 SGHTA and CDR2 FQGNSA. The CDR3 is 16 residues long. With 6 bases clipped from V and 2 bases from J, the junction kept 9 bases outside the gene matches. For the CDR3, the DNA is TGTGCCAGCAGTTATAGCGGGACAGCGACTAATGAAAAACTGTTTTTT. It is translated as CASSYSGTATNEKLFF.

This sequence joins TRBV4-3 and TRBJ1-2; 10 nucleotides match TRBD1. After removal of 4 bases from V and 4 bases from J, the junction contained 0 bases not matched to a gene. The CDR3 runs to 13 residues. Germline lookup yields CDR1 LGHNA and CDR2 YSLEER. In nucleotides, the CDR3 is TGCGCCAGCAGCCGGACAGGGGGCTATGGCTACACCTTC. It yields the protein CASSRTGGYGYTF.

The rearrangement links TRBV4-1 to TRBJ2-7, with D maybe TRBD2 (5 bases). CDR1 and CDR2 from the germline V gene are MGHRA and YSYEKL. The CDR3 sequence is 14 residues long. V lost 1 base and J 7 bases, leaving 14 bases between the germline ends. CDR3 coding DNA: TGCGCCAGCAGCCAAGGGATCCGGGGTCTGGAGCAGTACTTC. Translating it yields CASSQGIRGLEQYF.

The chain links TRBV7-2 to TRBJ2-3, with D possibly TRBD2 on 6 matching bases. The CDR3 extends over 13 amino acids. The V end lost 3 bases, the J end lost 6 bases, and 10 bases lay between the germline ends. CDR1 SGHTA and CDR2 FQGNSA come from the germline V gene. Here the CDR3 reads CASSLAGRDTQYF. The CDR3 DNA follows: TGTGCCAGCAGCTTGGCAGGGAGGGATACGCAGTATTTT.

The chain links TRBV2 to TRBJ2-7; 8 positions agree with TRBD1. J gave up 6 bases and V 5 bases, and 15 bases lay outside the gene matches. Per germline, CDR1 SNHLY and CDR2 FYNNEI. The CDR3 covers 16 residues. The CDR3 region has the DNA TGTGCCAGCAGTTGGTATTCGGACAGGGAATCTCCCGAGCAGTACTTC. Its protein product is CASSWYSDRESPEQYF.

The genes are TRBV27 and TRBJ2-7, with D maybe TRBD2 (5 bases). CDR3 size: 11 residues. Looked up from germline, CDR1 is MNHEY and CDR2 is SMNVEV (reference sequence). V was shortened by 7 bases and J by 3 bases, with 7 bases between the two germline ends. This CDR3 reads CASITSYEQYF. For the CDR3, the DNA is TGTGCCAGCATTACTAGCTACGAGCAGTACTTC.

The chain employs TRBV7-6 and TRBJ2-1; perhaps TRBD1 as D (5 bases). The CDR3 is 14 amino acids. V was trimmed by 5 bases and J by 7 bases, leaving 15 bases between them. CDR1 is SGHVS, CDR2 FNYEAQ, per germline. Here the CDR3 DNA reads TGTGCCAGCAGCCTAGTTAGGGGTAGAAATGAGCAGTTCTTC. This gives the protein CASSLVRGRNEQFF.

This clone came up once. The CDR3, as DNA: TGCGCCAGCAGCCAAGACCTAGGGGCAGGGGGCGGTCGGAATCAGCCCCAGCATTTT. Translated, it gives CASSQDLGAGGGRNQPQHF. The chain couples TRBV4-3 to TRBJ1-5; TRBD1 agrees at 8 bases. This CDR3 contains 19 residues. Losses at the gene ends were 0 bases for V and 4 bases for J; bases not matched to a gene: 14. Germline assignment: CDR1 LGHNA and CDR2 YSLEER.

The CDR3 loop is CASSLWGRDEQYF. The CDR3 coding sequence is TGTGCCAGCAGCTTATGGGGCAGGGACGAGCAGTACTTC. The J gene is TRBJ2-7, the V gene TRBV7-2; a possible D gene is TRBD1 (5 bases). CDR1 and CDR2 (germline): SGHTA, FQGNSA. This CDR3 region has 13 residues. V dropped 2 bases and J dropped 5 bases, with 10 bases sitting between them.

The CDR3 coding sequence is TGCGCCAGCAGCCAAGTGGTTACTGGTTCCTACGAGCAGTACTTC. Its protein is CASSQVVTGSYEQYF. The chain has TRBV4-1 and TRBJ2-7; D not certain. The V gene's germline CDR1 is MGHRA and CDR2 YSYEKL. This CDR3 comprises 15 residues. The V end lost 1 base, the J end lost 1 base, and 11 bases lay between the germline ends.

The chain combines TRBV15 with TRBJ2-7; D might be TRBD2 (5 bases). The CDR3 length is 15 residues. Germline loops: CDR1 LNHNV, CDR2 YYDKDF (reference sequence). Between the trimmed V and J ends, which lost 0 bases and 4 bases, there was a span of 13 bases. CDR3 coding DNA: TGTGCCACCAGCAGAGATCGGGGAGATGTTTACGAGCAGTACTTC. This codes for CATSRDRGDVYEQYF.

This clone was counted a single time. The chain has TRBV9 and TRBJ2-1, with D tentatively TRBD1 (5 bases). The CDR3 consists of 13 residues. V shed 0 bases and J shed 8 bases, with 9 bases lying between them. Germline V lookup: CDR1 SGDLS, CDR2 YYNGEE. CDR3 amino acids: CASSVGQGDEQFF. The CDR3 DNA follows: TGTGCCAGCAGCGTAGGACAAGGGGATGAGCAGTTCTTC.

This chain links TRBV5-4 with TRBJ2-7; 7 bases agree with TRBD2. V was pared by 2 bases and J by 0 bases, with 11 bases of the junction left unmatched. This CDR3 is built from 17 residues. Germline CDR1 reads SGHNT; CDR2 reads YYREEE (reference sequence). CDR3 in amino acids: CASSFDRKTGGSYEQYF. For the CDR3, the DNA is TGTGCCAGCAGCTTCGATAGGAAGACGGGGGGCTCCTACGAGCAGTACTTC. Using reference TRBV5-4 and TRBJ2-7 for the parts outside the CDR3, the full variable domain is ETGVTQSPTHLIKTRGQQVTLRCSSQSGHNTVSWYQQALGQGPQFIFQYYREEENGRGNFPPRFSGLQFPNYSSELNVNALELDDSALYLCASSFDRKTGGSYEQYFGPGTRLTVT.